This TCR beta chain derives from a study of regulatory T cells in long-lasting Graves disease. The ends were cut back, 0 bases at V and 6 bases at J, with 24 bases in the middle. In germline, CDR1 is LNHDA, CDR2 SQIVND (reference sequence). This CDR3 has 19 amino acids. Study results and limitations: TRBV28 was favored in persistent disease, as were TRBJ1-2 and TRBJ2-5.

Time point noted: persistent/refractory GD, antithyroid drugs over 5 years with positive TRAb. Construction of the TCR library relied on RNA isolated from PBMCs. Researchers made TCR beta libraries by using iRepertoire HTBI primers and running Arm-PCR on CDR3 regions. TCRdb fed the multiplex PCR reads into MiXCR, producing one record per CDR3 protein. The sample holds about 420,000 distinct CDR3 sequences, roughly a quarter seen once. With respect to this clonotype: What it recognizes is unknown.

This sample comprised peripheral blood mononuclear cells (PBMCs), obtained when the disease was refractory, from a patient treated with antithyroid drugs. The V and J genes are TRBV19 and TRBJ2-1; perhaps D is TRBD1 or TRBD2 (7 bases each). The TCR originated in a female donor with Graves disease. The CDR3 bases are TGTGCCAGTAGTATAGATGGGAGGGGGAGACAGGGATTCTTCAATGAGCAGTTCTTC. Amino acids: CASSIDGRGRQGFFNEQFF.